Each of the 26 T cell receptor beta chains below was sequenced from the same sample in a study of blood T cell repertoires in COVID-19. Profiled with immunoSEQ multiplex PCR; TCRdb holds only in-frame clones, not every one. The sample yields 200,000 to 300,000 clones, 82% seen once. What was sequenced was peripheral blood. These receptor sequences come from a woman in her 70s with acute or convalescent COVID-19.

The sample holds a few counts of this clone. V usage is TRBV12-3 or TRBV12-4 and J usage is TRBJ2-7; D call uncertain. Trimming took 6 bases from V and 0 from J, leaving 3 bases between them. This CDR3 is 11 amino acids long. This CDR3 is CASSSSYEQYF. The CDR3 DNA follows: TGTGCCAGCAGCTCCTCCTACGAGCAGTACTTC.

The CDR3: CASSAAGGQGNTIYF. For the CDR3, the DNA is TGTGCCAGCAGCGCCGCAGGGGGGCAGGGAAACACCATATATTTT. The chain has TRBV7-9 and TRBJ1-3, with 7 bases matching TRBD1. The CDR3 is 15 amino acids. Germline CDR1 and CDR2: SEHNR and FQNEAQ (reference sequence). Unmatched junction bases numbered 8, after V lost 5 bases and J lost 4 bases. The full variable domain, its missing parts supplied by reference TRBV7-9 and TRBJ1-3, is DTGVSQNPRHKITKRGQNVTFRCDPISEHNRLYWYRQTLGQGPEFLTYFQNEAQLEKSRLLSDRFSAERPKGSFSTLEIQRTEQGDSAMYLCASSAAGGQGNTIYFGEGSWLTVV.

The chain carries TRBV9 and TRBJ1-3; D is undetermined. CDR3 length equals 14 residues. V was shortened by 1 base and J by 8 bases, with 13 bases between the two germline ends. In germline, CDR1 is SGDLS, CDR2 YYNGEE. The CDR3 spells CASSVIGGRDTIYF. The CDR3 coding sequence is TGTGCCAGCAGCGTAATAGGAGGGAGAGACACCATATATTTT.

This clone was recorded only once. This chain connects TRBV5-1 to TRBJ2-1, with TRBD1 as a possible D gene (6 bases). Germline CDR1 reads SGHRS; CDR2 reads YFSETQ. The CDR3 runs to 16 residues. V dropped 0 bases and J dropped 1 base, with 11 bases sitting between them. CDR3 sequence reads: CASSLVQGSSYNEQFF. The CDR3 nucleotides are TGCGCCAGCAGCTTGGTCCAGGGGTCATCCTACAATGAGCAGTTCTTC.

This CDR3 reads CASSTGGWNTEAFF. As DNA, the CDR3 is TGTGCCAGCAGTACGGGGGGCTGGAACACTGAAGCTTTCTTT. The chain uses TRBV27 and TRBJ1-1; TRBD1 might be the D (6 bases). CDR1 MNHEY and CDR2 SMNVEV come from the germline V gene (reference sequence). The CDR3 spans 14 residues. Deletions cut 5 bases from V and 1 base from J, with 11 bases between.

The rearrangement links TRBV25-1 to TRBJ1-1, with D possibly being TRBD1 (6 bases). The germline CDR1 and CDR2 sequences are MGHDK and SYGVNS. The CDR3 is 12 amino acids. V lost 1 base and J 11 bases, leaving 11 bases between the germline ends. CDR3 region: CASSELTGPAFF. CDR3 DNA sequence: TGTGCCAGCAGTGAATTGACAGGCCCGGCTTTCTTT.

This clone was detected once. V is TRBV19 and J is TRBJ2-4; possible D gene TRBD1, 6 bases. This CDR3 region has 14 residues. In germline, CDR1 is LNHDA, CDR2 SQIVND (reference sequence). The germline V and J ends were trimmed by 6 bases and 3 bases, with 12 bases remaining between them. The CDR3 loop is CASSLQGGKNIQYF. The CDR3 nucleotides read TGTGCCAGTAGCCTACAGGGTGGCAAAAACATTCAGTACTTC. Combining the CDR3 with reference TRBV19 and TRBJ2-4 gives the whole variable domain DGGITQSPKYLFRKEGQNVTLSCEQNLNHDAMYWYRQDPGQGLRLIYYSQIVNDFQKGDIAEGYSVSREKKESFPLTVTSAQKNPTAFYLCASSLQGGKNIQYFGAGTRLSVL.

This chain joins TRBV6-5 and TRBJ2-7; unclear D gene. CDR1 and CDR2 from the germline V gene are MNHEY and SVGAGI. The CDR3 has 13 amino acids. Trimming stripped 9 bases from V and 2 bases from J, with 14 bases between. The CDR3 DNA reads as TGTGCCAGTGCTGACGGGTCTACCTACGAGCAGTACTTC. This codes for CASADGSTYEQYF.

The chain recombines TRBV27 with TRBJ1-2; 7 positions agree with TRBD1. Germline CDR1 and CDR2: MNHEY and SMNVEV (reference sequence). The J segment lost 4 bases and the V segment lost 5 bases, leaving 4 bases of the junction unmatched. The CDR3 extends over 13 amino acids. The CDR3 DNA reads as TGTGCCAGCAGTCAGACAGGGACCTATGGCTACACCTTC. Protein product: CASSQTGTYGYTF.

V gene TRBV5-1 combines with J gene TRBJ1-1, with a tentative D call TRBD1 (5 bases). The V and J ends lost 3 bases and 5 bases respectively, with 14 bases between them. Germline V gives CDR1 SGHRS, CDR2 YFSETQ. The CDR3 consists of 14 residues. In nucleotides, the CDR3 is TGCGCCAGCAGCTGGGAGGGTTGGGGGACTGAAGCTTTCTTT. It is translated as CASSWEGWGTEAFF. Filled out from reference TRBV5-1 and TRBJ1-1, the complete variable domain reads KAGVTQTPRYLIKTRGQQVTLSCSPISGHRSVSWYQQTPGQGLQFLFEYFSETQRNKGNFPGRFSGRQFSNSRSEMNVSTLELGDSALYLCASSWEGWGTEAFFGQGTRLTVV.

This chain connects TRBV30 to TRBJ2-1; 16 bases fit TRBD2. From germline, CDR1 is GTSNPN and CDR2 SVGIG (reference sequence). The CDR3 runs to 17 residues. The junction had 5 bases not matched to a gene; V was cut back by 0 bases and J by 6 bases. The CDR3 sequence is CAWSVGLAGGPINEQFF. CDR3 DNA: TGTGCCTGGAGTGTGGGACTAGCGGGGGGGCCTATCAATGAGCAGTTCTTC. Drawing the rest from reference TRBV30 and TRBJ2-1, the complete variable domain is SQTIHQWPATLVQPVGSPLSLECTVEGTSNPNLYWYRQAAGRGLQLLFYSVGIGQISSEVPQNLSASRPQDRQFILSSKKLLLSDSGFYLCAWSVGLAGGPINEQFFGPGTRLTVL.

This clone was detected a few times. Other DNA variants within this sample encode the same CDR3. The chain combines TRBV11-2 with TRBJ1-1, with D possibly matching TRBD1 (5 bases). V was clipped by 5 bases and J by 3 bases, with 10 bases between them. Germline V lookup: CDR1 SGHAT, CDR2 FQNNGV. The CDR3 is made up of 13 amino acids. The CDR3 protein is CASSPGGDTEAFF. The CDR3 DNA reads TGTGCCAGCAGCCCCGGGGGGGACACTGAAGCTTTCTTT.

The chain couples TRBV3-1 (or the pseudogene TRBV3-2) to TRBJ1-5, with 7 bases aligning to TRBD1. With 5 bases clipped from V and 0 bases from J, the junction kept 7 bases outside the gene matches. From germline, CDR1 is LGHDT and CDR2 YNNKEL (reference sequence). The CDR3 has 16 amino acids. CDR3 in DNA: TGTGCCAGCAGCTATAGGGGGCAGGGTAGCAATCAGCCCCAGCATTTT. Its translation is CASSYRGQGSNQPQHF.

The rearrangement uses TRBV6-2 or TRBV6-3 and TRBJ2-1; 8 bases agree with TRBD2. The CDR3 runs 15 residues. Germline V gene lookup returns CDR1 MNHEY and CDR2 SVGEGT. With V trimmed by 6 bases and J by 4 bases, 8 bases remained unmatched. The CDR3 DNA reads TGTGCCAGCAGCCGCCTAGCGGGTGGGTACAATGAGCAGTTCTTC. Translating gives CASSRLAGGYNEQFF.

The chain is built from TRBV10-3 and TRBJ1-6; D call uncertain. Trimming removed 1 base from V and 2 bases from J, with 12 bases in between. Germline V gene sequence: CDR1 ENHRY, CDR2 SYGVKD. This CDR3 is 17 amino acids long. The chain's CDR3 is CAISEFAGYTYNSPLHF. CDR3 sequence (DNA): TGTGCCATCAGTGAGTTTGCAGGTTACACCTATAATTCACCCCTCCACTTT.

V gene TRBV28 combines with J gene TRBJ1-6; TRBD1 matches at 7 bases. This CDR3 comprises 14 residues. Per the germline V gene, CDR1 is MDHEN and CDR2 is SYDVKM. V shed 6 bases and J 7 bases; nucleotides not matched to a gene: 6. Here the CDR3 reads CASSWTGLNSPLHF. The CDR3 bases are TGTGCCAGCAGCTGGACAGGTCTCAATTCACCCCTCCACTTT.

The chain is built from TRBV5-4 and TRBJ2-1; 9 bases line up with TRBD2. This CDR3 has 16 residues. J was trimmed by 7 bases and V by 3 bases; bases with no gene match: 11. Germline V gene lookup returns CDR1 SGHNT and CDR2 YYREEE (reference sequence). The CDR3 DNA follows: TGTGCCAGCAGCTCCCTAGCGGGGACCCGAGGAAATGAGCAGTTCTTC. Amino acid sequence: CASSSLAGTRGNEQFF.

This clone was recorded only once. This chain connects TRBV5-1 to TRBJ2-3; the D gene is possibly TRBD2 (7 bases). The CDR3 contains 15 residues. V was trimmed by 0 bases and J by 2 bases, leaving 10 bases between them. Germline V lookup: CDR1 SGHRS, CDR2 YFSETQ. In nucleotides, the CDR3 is TGCGCCAGCAGCTTGGTGGGGGGGCCCACAGATACGCAGTATTTT. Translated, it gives CASSLVGGPTDTQYF.

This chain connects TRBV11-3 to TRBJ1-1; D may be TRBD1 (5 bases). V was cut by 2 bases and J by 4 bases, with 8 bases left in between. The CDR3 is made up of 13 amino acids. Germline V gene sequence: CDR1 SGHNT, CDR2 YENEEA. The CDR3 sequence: CASSLQGTTEAFF. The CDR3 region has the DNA TGTGCCAGCAGCTTACAGGGAACCACTGAAGCTTTCTTT.

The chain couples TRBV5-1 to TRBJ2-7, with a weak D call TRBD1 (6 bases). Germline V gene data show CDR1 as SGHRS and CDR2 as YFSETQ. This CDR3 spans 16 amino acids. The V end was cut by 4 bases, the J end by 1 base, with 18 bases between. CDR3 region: CASSIETGFMSYEQYF. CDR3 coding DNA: TGCGCCAGCAGCATCGAAACAGGGTTTATGTCCTACGAGCAGTACTTC. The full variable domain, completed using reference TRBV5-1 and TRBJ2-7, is KAGVTQTPRYLIKTRGQQVTLSCSPISGHRSVSWYQQTPGQGLQFLFEYFSETQRNKGNFPGRFSGRQFSNSRSEMNVSTLELGDSALYLCASSIETGFMSYEQYFGPGTRLTVT.

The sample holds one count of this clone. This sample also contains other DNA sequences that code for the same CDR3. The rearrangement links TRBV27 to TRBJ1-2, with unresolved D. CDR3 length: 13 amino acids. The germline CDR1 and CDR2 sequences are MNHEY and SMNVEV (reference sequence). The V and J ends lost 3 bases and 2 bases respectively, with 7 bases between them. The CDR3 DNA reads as TGTGCCAGCAGTTTTTCGGGGAACTATGGCTACACCTTC. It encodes CASSFSGNYGYTF.

The CDR3 DNA reads TGTGCCAGCAGCAGACAGGCGAGCAATCAGCCCCAGCATTTT. This encodes CASSRQASNQPQHF. The J gene is TRBJ1-5, the V gene TRBV6-5, with D perhaps TRBD1 (6 bases). CDR3 length equals 14 residues. Germline assignment: CDR1 MNHEY and CDR2 SVGAGI. V was cut by 6 bases and J by 1 base, with 10 bases left in between.

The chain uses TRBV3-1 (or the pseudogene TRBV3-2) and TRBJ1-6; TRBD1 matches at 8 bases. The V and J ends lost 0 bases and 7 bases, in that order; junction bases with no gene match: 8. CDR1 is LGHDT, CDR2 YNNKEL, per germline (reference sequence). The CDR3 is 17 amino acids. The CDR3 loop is CASSQDRPTGANSPLHF. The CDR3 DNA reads TGTGCCAGCAGCCAAGATCGCCCGACAGGGGCAAATTCACCCCTCCACTTT.

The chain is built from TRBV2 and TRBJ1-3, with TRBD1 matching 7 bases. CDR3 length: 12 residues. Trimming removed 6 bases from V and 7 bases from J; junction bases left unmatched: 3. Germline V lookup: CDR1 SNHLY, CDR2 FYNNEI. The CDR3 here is CASRRDSNTIYF. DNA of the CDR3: TGTGCCAGCAGGAGGGACAGTAACACCATATATTTT.

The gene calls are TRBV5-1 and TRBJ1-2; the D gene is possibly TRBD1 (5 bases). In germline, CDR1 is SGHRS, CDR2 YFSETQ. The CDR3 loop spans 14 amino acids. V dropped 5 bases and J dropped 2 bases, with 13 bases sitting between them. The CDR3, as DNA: TGCGCCAGCAGTCTACAGGATTTAAACTATGGCTACACCTTC. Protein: CASSLQDLNYGYTF. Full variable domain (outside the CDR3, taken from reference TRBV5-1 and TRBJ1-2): KAGVTQTPRYLIKTRGQQVTLSCSPISGHRSVSWYQQTPGQGLQFLFEYFSETQRNKGNFPGRFSGRQFSNSRSEMNVSTLELGDSALYLCASSLQDLNYGYTFGSGTRLTVV.

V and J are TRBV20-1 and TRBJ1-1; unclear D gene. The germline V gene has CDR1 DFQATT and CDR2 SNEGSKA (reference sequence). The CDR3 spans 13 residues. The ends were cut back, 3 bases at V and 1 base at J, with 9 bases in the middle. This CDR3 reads CSASKRENTEAFF. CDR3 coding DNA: TGCAGTGCTAGTAAACGGGAGAACACTGAAGCTTTCTTT.